This passage covers 23 T cell receptor beta chains from one sample sequenced in a study of cytomegalovirus exposure and HLA in healthy donors. The primer mix had 60 Vbeta and 13 Jbeta primers. Data came from immunoSEQ multiplex PCR; TCRdb stores just in-frame clones and leaves some out. In all, the sample yields roughly 30,000 clones. Sequenced sample: PBMCs. These receptors were taken from a woman aged 40 to 50 in good health and CMV-seropositive.

On this clone itself: An end of the junction differs from the germline gene, which may be a read error. The chain recombines TRBV29-1 with TRBJ1-1; D may be TRBD1 (5 bases). CDR3 length equals 12 residues. Looked up from germline, CDR1 is SQVTM and CDR2 is ANQGSEA. For the CDR3, the DNA is TGCAGCGTGTCAAGGGAAGGGACTGAAGATTTCTTT. It specifies CSVSREGTEDFF.

The chain carries TRBV7-2 and TRBJ2-7, with a tentative D call TRBD1 (5 bases). The CDR3 has 14 amino acids. V was pared by 4 bases and J by 2 bases, with 12 bases between. Germline-derived CDR1 and CDR2 are SGHTA and FQGNSA. DNA for the CDR3: TGTGCCAGCAGCTCACGGTTGACAGCCTACGAGCAGTACTTC. Its translation is CASSSRLTAYEQYF.

In the case of this clone: The conserved phenylalanine or tryptophan normally closing the CDR3 is absent here, so this likely arose from a read error. The DNA is omitted, as the CDR3 cannot be located on it reliably, and the CDR3 follows TCRdb's listing. The CDR3 region is CASMSSGRALGS. The chain employs TRBV6-4 and TRBJ2-7; TRBD2, the D gene given by the table, was not confirmed from the DNA. The length of the CDR3 is 12 amino acids, counting both ends. CDR1 is MRHNA, CDR2 SNTAGT, per germline.

The chain is built from TRBV7-9 and TRBJ1-5, with a tentative D call TRBD1 (6 bases). Germline V lookup: CDR1 SEHNR, CDR2 FQNEAQ (reference sequence). This CDR3 region has 13 residues. The V and J ends lost 5 bases and 4 bases respectively, with 9 bases between them. The CDR3 reads CASSRTGNQPQHF. In DNA, the CDR3 is TGTGCCAGCAGCCGAACAGGGAATCAGCCCCAGCATTTT.

The chain combines TRBV2 with TRBJ2-3; 7 positions agree with TRBD2. The CDR3 has 13 residues. Looked up from germline, CDR1 is SNHLY and CDR2 is FYNNEI. Trimming at V came to 3 bases and at J to 4 bases, leaving 1 base not matched to a gene. CDR3 sequence reads: CASSEAGADTQYF. The CDR3, as DNA: TGTGCCAGCAGTGAGGCGGGAGCAGATACGCAGTATTTT.

This chain uses TRBV11-3 with TRBJ2-2; 8 bases line up with TRBD2. J lost 4 bases, V lost 2 bases, and 9 bases had no gene match. The length of the CDR3 is 17 residues. Per germline, CDR1 SGHNT and CDR2 YENEEA. The CDR3 bases are TGTGCCAGCAGCTTAAGAGGGCGGGAGGAAGGCACCGGGGAGCTGTTTTTT. Translation: CASSLRGREEGTGELFF.

The chain links TRBV19 to TRBJ1-5; 7 bases map to TRBD1. The CDR3 consists of 15 residues. Losses at the gene ends were 5 bases for V and 6 bases for J; bases not matched to a gene: 10. Germline values: CDR1 LNHDA, CDR2 SQIVND (reference sequence). The CDR3 reads CASSPGQVGSQPQHF. The CDR3 DNA reads TGTGCCAGTAGTCCCGGACAGGTGGGTAGTCAGCCCCAGCATTTT.

This chain links TRBV29-1 with TRBJ1-5; 7 bases agree with TRBD1. Germline V gives CDR1 SQVTM, CDR2 ANQGSEA. The junction had 7 bases not matched to a gene; V was cut back by 4 bases and J by 7 bases. CDR3 length: 13 amino acids. The CDR3 is CSVGQGRGQPQHF. In nucleotides, the CDR3 is TGCAGCGTTGGACAGGGCAGGGGGCAGCCCCAGCATTTT.

The rearrangement links TRBV6-4 to TRBJ2-2; the match to TRBD2 covers 14 bases. The CDR3 is made up of 17 amino acids. The germline V gene has CDR1 MRHNA and CDR2 SNTAGT. After removal of 0 bases from V and 6 bases from J, the junction contained 3 bases not matched to a gene. This CDR3 reads CASSDSGLAGAAGELFF. CDR3 bases: TGTGCCAGCAGTGACTCGGGACTAGCGGGAGCGGCCGGGGAGCTGTTTTTT.

The CDR3 DNA reads as TGTGCCAGCAGTCCGCTCGGTGGAAACACCATATATTTT. The encoded protein is CASSPLGGNTIYF. The gene calls are TRBV6-1 and TRBJ1-3; D unresolved. V lost 5 bases to trimming and J lost 3 bases, with 8 bases between them. This CDR3 is 13 amino acids long. The germline gives CDR1 MNHNS, CDR2 SASEGT.

J is TRBJ2-7 and V is TRBV30, with D possibly matching TRBD2 (6 bases). The CDR3 is 15 amino acids. From germline, CDR1 is GTSNPN and CDR2 SVGIG (reference sequence). V shed 2 bases and J shed 2 bases, with 16 bases lying between them. The CDR3 protein is CAWSLFAGSAYEQYF. Here the CDR3 DNA reads TGTGCCTGGAGTCTATTCGCCGGGAGCGCCTACGAGCAGTACTTC.

The V and J genes are TRBV4-3 and TRBJ2-1, with 8 positions matching TRBD2. Germline CDR1 and CDR2: LGHNA and YSLEER. V shed 0 bases and J 1 base; nucleotides not matched to a gene: 2. This CDR3 has 16 amino acids. The DNA for the CDR3 is TGCGCCAGCAGCCAAGATGCGGGGGGATCCTACAATGAGCAGTTCTTC. Translation: CASSQDAGGSYNEQFF.

The chain uses TRBV6-6 and TRBJ1-2; D is perhaps TRBD1 (5 bases). This CDR3 contains 12 residues. Trimming removed 6 bases at V and 9 bases at J, with 14 bases between. CDR1 is MNHNY and CDR2 is SVGAGI in the germline V gene (reference sequence). The chain's CDR3 is CASSEGDRSYTF. Here the CDR3 DNA reads TGTGCCAGCAGCGAAGGGGATAGAAGCTACACCTTC.

The genes are TRBV19 and TRBJ2-7; the D gene is possibly TRBD1 (5 bases). V was clipped by 6 bases and J by 5 bases, with 17 bases between them. Germline loops: CDR1 LNHDA, CDR2 SQIVND (reference sequence). This CDR3 spans 14 amino acids. The CDR3 bases are TGTGCCAGTAGCAATAGGGTGGCAGGGCACGAGCAGTACTTC. Protein sequence: CASSNRVAGHEQYF.

The gene calls are TRBV28 and TRBJ1-2; 7 nucleotides agree with TRBD1. The CDR3 has 14 amino acids. The J segment lost 4 bases and the V segment lost 6 bases, leaving 8 bases of the junction unmatched. Per germline, CDR1 MDHEN and CDR2 SYDVKM. CDR3 DNA: TGTGCCAGCAGCCCCCAGGGGGGCCTCTATGGCTACACCTTC. Translating it yields CASSPQGGLYGYTF.

This chain's CDR3 is CASSPVARRNTEAFF. CDR3 DNA sequence: TGTGCCAGCAGCCCTGTAGCAAGGCGGAACACTGAAGCTTTCTTT. The chain carries TRBV7-2 and TRBJ1-1; D gene ambiguous. Germline-derived CDR1 and CDR2 are SGHTA and FQGNSA. The CDR3 extends over 15 amino acids. V gave up 5 bases and J gave up 1 base, with 14 bases separating them.

The chain employs TRBV28 and TRBJ1-1; 7 positions match TRBD1. Germline V gives CDR1 MDHEN, CDR2 SYDVKM. This CDR3 region has 14 residues. With 5 bases clipped from V and 1 base from J, the junction kept 4 bases outside the gene matches. Here the CDR3 reads CASSVGQTNTEAFF. CDR3 in DNA: TGTGCCAGCAGTGTGGGACAGACGAACACTGAAGCTTTCTTT.

The chain couples TRBV9 to TRBJ1-3; weak D call: TRBD1 (6 bases). V was cut by 0 bases and J by 3 bases, with 16 bases left in between. CDR1 is SGDLS and CDR2 is YYNGEE in the germline V gene. CDR3 length equals 17 residues. The CDR3 loop is CASSVALGTILGNTIYF. The CDR3 nucleotides are TGTGCCAGCAGCGTAGCTCTGGGGACAATTCTTGGAAACACCATATATTTT.

The chain links TRBV25-1 to TRBJ2-7; 9 positions match TRBD1. Germline V gene data show CDR1 as MGHDK and CDR2 as SYGVNS. The CDR3 sequence is 15 residues long. V shed 3 bases and J 0 bases; nucleotides not matched to a gene: 3. CDR3 sequence (DNA): TGTGCCAGCAGTGATCCGGGACAGGGCTCCTACGAGCAGTACTTC. Its protein product is CASSDPGQGSYEQYF.

The chain combines TRBV10-3 with TRBJ2-7, with a weak D call TRBD2 (6 bases). The CDR3 sequence is 12 residues long. The germline gives CDR1 ENHRY, CDR2 SYGVKD. V was shortened by 3 bases and J by 7 bases, with 10 bases between the two germline ends. The CDR3 here is CAISDIGGEQYF. Here the CDR3 DNA reads TGTGCCATCAGTGATATCGGGGGAGAGCAGTACTTC.

The V gene is TRBV6-5, the J gene TRBJ2-3, with 9 bases aligning to TRBD2. The CDR3 totals 16 residues. The germline V gene encodes CDR1 MNHEY and CDR2 SVGAGI. Unmatched junction bases numbered 4, after V lost 2 bases and J lost 1 base. CDR3 DNA: TGTGCCAGCAGTTACGAATTAGCGGGGGGCACAGATACGCAGTATTTT. Translation: CASSYELAGGTDTQYF.

This chain links TRBV25-1 with TRBJ1-2; TRBD1 might be the D (5 bases). This CDR3 is built from 14 residues. CDR1 MGHDK and CDR2 SYGVNS come from the germline V gene. V was shortened by 3 bases and J by 8 bases, with 16 bases between the two germline ends. CDR3 nucleotides: TGTGCCAGCAGTGACACATGGGGCTATAAGGGCTACACCTTC. Amino acids: CASSDTWGYKGYTF.

This chain connects TRBV28 to TRBJ1-2, with no clear D. V was shortened by 5 bases and J by 3 bases, with 13 bases between the two germline ends. The CDR3 has 14 residues. Germline V gene sequence: CDR1 MDHEN, CDR2 SYDVKM. DNA of the CDR3: TGTGCCAGCAGTCCGATACAGAATTACTATGGCTACACCTTC. Residues: CASSPIQNYYGYTF.